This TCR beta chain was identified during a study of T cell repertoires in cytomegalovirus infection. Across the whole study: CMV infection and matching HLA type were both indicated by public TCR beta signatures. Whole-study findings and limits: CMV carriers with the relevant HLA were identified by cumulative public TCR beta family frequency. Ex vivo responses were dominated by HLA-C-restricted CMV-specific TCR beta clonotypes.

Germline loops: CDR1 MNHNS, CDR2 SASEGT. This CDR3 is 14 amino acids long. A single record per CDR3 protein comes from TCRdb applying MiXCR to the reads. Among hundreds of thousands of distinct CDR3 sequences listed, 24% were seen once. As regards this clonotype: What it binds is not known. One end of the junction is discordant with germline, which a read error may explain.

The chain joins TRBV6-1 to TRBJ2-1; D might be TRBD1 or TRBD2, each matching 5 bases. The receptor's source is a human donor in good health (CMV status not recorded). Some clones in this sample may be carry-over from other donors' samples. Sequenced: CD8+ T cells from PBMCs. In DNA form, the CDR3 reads TGTGTCAGCAGTAGCCGGGGCCTTTACAATGAGCAGTTCTTC. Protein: CVSSSRGLYNEQFF.